A single sample gave rise to the 14 T cell receptor beta chains below, sequenced in a study of blood T cells in healthy people across ages. For the second PCR, which ran for about 6 to 11 cycles, a sample-barcoded 5' primer and a J-beta primer mix were used. TCRdb used MiXCR to reprocess the 5' RACE reads, holding one entry per CDR3 protein. There are about 1.5 million distinct CDR3 sequences in the sample; about 42% occur only once, and about 4% lies in the top ten. Material: blood. These receptors were collected from a woman aged 18-29 years in good health.

In its sample, this clonotype was seen a few times. The rearrangement links TRBV7-2 to TRBJ1-1; weak D call: TRBD1 (5 bases). Germline V gene lookup returns CDR1 SGHTA and CDR2 FQGNSA. This CDR3 contains 13 residues. The germline V and J ends were trimmed by 5 bases and 1 base, with 8 bases remaining between them. The CDR3 region has the DNA TGTGCCAGCAGCAAACAGGAGAACACTGAAGCTTTCTTT. It translates to CASSKQENTEAFF.

The chain combines TRBV6-5 with TRBJ2-3; 8 bases agree with TRBD1. The V and J ends lost 2 bases and 4 bases, in that order; junction bases with no gene match: 11. This CDR3 has 17 residues. CDR1 is MNHEY and CDR2 is SVGAGI in the germline V gene. The CDR3 loop reads CASSYGGPGGSADTQYF. In nucleotides, the CDR3 is TGTGCCAGCAGTTACGGGGGACCAGGGGGCAGCGCAGATACGCAGTATTTT.

The rearrangement joins TRBV4-1 to TRBJ1-6; 7 bases align to TRBD1. V was pared by 1 base and J by 9 bases, with 6 bases of the junction left unmatched. Germline CDR1 reads MGHRA; CDR2 reads YSYEKL. The CDR3 totals 15 residues. The CDR3 spells CASSQGHRGGSPLHF. DNA of the CDR3: TGCGCCAGCAGCCAAGGCCACAGGGGAGGTTCACCCCTCCACTTT.

The chain links TRBV7-2 to TRBJ2-5; 15 nucleotides line up with TRBD2. Trimming took 1 base from V and 5 from J; bases not matched to a gene: 11. Germline CDR1 and CDR2: SGHTA and FQGNSA. CDR3 length: 19 amino acids. The CDR3 coding sequence is TGTGCCAGCAGCTTAGTCGCCGGGACTAGCGGGAGGTGGGAGGAGACCCAGTACTTC. Encoded protein: CASSLVAGTSGRWEETQYF.

This clonotype was counted a single time. This chain joins TRBV10-3 and TRBJ2-3; the D is unclear. Deletions cut 6 bases from V and 0 bases from J, with 7 bases between. Germline CDR1 reads ENHRY; CDR2 reads SYGVKD. This CDR3 has 13 amino acids. For the CDR3, the DNA is TGTGCCATCAGGGCTCTGAGCACAGATACGCAGTATTTT. The encoded protein is CAIRALSTDTQYF.

The chain is built from TRBV7-2 and TRBJ2-3; no definite D call. In germline, CDR1 is SGHTA, CDR2 FQGNSA. V was trimmed by 5 bases and J by 0 bases, leaving 15 bases between them. This CDR3 has 16 amino acids. The CDR3 DNA is TGTGCCAGCAGCCTCGATGCATACTCTAGCACAGATACGCAGTATTTT. This sequence encodes CASSLDAYSSTDTQYF.

The chain uses TRBV5-1 and TRBJ2-3, with D maybe TRBD1 (6 bases). The length of the CDR3 is 15 residues. The V gene's germline CDR1 is SGHRS and CDR2 YFSETQ. V was trimmed by 3 bases and J by 2 bases, leaving 13 bases between them. The CDR3 bases are TGCGCCAGCAGCTCCCCGGGACATAACACAGATACGCAGTATTTT. Its translation: CASSSPGHNTDTQYF.

A few counts support this clonotype. The chain is built from TRBV6-6 and TRBJ1-1; 9 bases fit TRBD1. Trimming at V came to 5 bases and at J to 3 bases, leaving 7 bases not matched to a gene. Germline CDR1 and CDR2: MNHNY and SVGAGI (reference sequence). The CDR3 sequence is 15 residues long. For the CDR3, the DNA is TGTGCCAGCAGTCGAGGACAGGGGTGGGACACTGAAGCTTTCTTT. Its protein product is CASSRGQGWDTEAFF.

This chain uses TRBV2 with TRBJ2-2, with 7 bases fitting TRBD1. V was clipped by 6 bases and J by 2 bases; unmatched bases: 6. CDR1 and CDR2 from the germline V gene are SNHLY and FYNNEI. This CDR3 contains 15 residues. The DNA of the CDR3 is TGTGCCAGCAGGGGTCGACAGGGAAACACCGGGGAGCTGTTTTTT. Translating gives CASRGRQGNTGELFF.

In the case of this clonotype: The junction shows a germline mismatch at one end, possibly a read error. The CDR3 is CAGSAGTTDNYGYTF. CDR3 nucleotides: TGTGCCGGCAGCGCCGGGACGACTGATAACTATGGCTACACCTTC. This chain links TRBV2 with TRBJ1-2; tentative D call: TRBD1 (5 bases). This CDR3 contains 15 residues. CDR1 SNHLY and CDR2 FYNNEI come from the germline V gene. Together with reference TRBV2 and TRBJ1-2, the CDR3 gives the full variable domain: EPEVTQTPSHQVTQMGQEVILRCVPISNHLYFYWYRQILGQKVEFLVSFYNNEISEKSEIFDDQFSVERPDGSNFTLKIRSTKLEDSAMYFCAGSAGTTDNYGYTFGSGTRLTVV.

CDR3 residues: CSAGTGGTDTQYF. The CDR3 coding sequence is TGCAGTGCCGGGACAGGGGGCACAGATACGCAGTATTTT. The chain links TRBV20-1 to TRBJ2-3; 10 bases map to TRBD1. Germline CDR1 DFQATT, CDR2 SNEGSKA (reference sequence). This CDR3 spans 13 amino acids. Unmatched junction bases numbered 1, after V lost 6 bases and J lost 1 base.

This clonotype was counted between two and nine times. This rearrangement joins TRBV29-1 to TRBJ2-1; D is unresolved. CDR3 size: 16 residues. With 0 bases removed from V and 1 base from J, the gap between germline ends came to 13 bases. Germline V gene lookup returns CDR1 SQVTM and CDR2 ANQGSEA. The CDR3 coding sequence is TGCAGCGTTGAAGATCACACGGCGGCATCCTACAATGAGCAGTTCTTC. This codes for CSVEDHTAASYNEQFF.

Worth noting for this clonotype: It may be a read error: a sequence one base away is much more abundant. This sequence joins TRBV11-2 and TRBJ1-2, with D unresolved. The V gene lost 6 bases and the J gene lost 2 bases, with 13 bases spanning the gap. Germline CDR1 and CDR2: SGHAT and FQNNGV. The CDR3 has 14 amino acids. CDR3 nucleotides: TGTGCCAGCAGGCCACGCGGACGGAACTATGGCTACACCTTC. It specifies CASRPRGRNYGYTF.

This sequence joins TRBV5-1 and TRBJ1-2; 9 bases map to TRBD1. The V gene's germline CDR1 is SGHRS and CDR2 YFSETQ. The CDR3 consists of 13 residues. V shed 4 bases, J shed 8 bases, and the junction held 6 bases outside the gene matches. CDR3 protein: CASSRTGVEGYTF. The CDR3, as DNA: TGCGCCAGCAGCCGGACAGGGGTCGAGGGCTACACCTTC.